Sequencing of this TCR beta chain was carried out in a study of T cells in localized non-small cell lung cancer. Trimming removed 0 bases at V and 1 base at J, with 16 bases between. Germline V lookup: CDR1 SGHRS, CDR2 YFSETQ. The CDR3 has 17 residues. Only in-frame clones appear in the TCRdb table, and some are missing; sequencing was by immunoSEQ multiplex PCR. This sample has 35,000 to 40,000 clones, with over 70% found just once. The receptor was isolated from a woman aged 35-75 years with stage I lung adenocarcinoma. Sequencing used peripheral blood, obtained before any cancer treatment. This chain connects TRBV5-1 to TRBJ2-5; D ambiguous. This chain's CDR3 is CASSLDPGSLLQETQYF. CDR3 nucleotides: TGCGCCAGCAGCTTGGATCCCGGTTCTCTACTCCAAGAGACCCAGTACTTC.